This T cell receptor beta chain was identified in a study of high-grade serous ovarian cancer treatment subgroups. At the level of the study: Mean per sample: about 14,000 reads, just under 7,500 unique TCR beta rearrangements.

The protocol was immunoSEQ multiplex PCR, while the TCRdb copy is restricted to in-frame clones and leaves out a portion. Of 2,500 to 3,500 clones in the sample, more than 60% were seen once. Tumor samples were obtained before definitive surgery or chemotherapy. Findings of the study overall: Different patients shared almost no repertoire; same-patient tumors shared about 0.095 to 0.85. Repertoire analysis covered CDR3 alone, not CDR1 or CDR2. Spatial context was lost because tumors were sequenced in bulk.

Note on this clone: Its antigen is undetermined.

Specimen: tumor tissue. The clonotype comes from a human donor with high-grade serous ovarian cancer.

CDR3 sequence: CASSPSGEYEQYF. CDR3 in DNA: TGTGCCAGCAGTCCCAGTGGAGAATACGAGCAGTACTTC. V is TRBV6-5 and J is TRBJ2-7; no firm D call. V lost 5 bases and J 4 bases, leaving 12 bases between the germline ends. This CDR3 is built from 13 residues. Looked up from germline, CDR1 is MNHEY and CDR2 is SVGAGI.